Below, one T cell receptor (beta chain) is given with its context. The data originate from a study of blood T cell repertoires in COVID-19. Germline CDR1 and CDR2: MNHEY and SVGAGI. Trimming took 3 bases from V and 4 from J; bases not matched to a gene: 7. The CDR3 has 16 amino acids. Libraries were prepared by immunoSEQ multiplex PCR; TCRdb keeps only in-frame clonotypes and omits some of them. Of around 81,000 clones in the sample, more than 75% were seen once. The sample comprised peripheral blood. The clonotype originates from a woman aged 60 to 75 with acute or convalescent COVID-19. The gene calls are TRBV6-5 and TRBJ2-1, with 9 positions matching TRBD2. The CDR3 nucleotides are TGTGCCAGCAGTTATTCGACTAGCGGATTTTACAATGAGCAGTTCTTC. It is translated as CASSYSTSGFYNEQFF.